The clone carrying this TCR beta chain was seen only once. This sample is drawn from a study of blood T cell repertoires in COVID-19. Produced via immunoSEQ multiplex PCR; TCRdb's table is partial and in-frame only. In the table there are almost 300,000 clones, 70% to 90% of which are singletons. Sequencing used peripheral blood. The receptor was derived from a man between 65 and 85 years old with acute or convalescent COVID-19.

The CDR3 loop reads CASSLRGLAGIYEQYF. The CDR3 nucleotides are TGTGCCAGCAGTTTAAGGGGTTTAGCGGGAATCTACGAGCAGTACTTC. This chain joins TRBV28 and TRBJ2-7; 8 nucleotides align to TRBD2. The germline V gene encodes CDR1 MDHEN and CDR2 SYDVKM. Germline trimming cut 2 bases from V and 3 bases from J; bases unmatched to any gene: 9. This CDR3 comprises 16 residues.